The source of this T cell receptor (beta chain) is a study of cytomegalovirus exposure and HLA in healthy donors (dated by TCRdb to about 2017). About the full investigation: According to a later analysis, the 120 or so validation repertoires were produced on the same platform as the roughly 600 repertoires of the first cohort. The study combined high-throughput TCR immunosequencing, statistical association of individual TCRs with disease status, and machine learning to predict cytomegalovirus infection status. The study aimed to test whether signatures of past pathogen exposure could be identified by cataloging public T cell receptors. Besides the first cohort of 666 subjects, a separate validation cohort made up of 95 to 150 different subjects was used.

Separate from the roughly 660-subject first cohort, the validation cohort of 90 to 150 subjects was the group to which the donors belonged. The library relied on the immunoSEQ multiplex PCR assay. In the source study's methods: A statistical classification framework was developed to diagnose cytomegalovirus status using the catalog of TCR beta chain sequences. TCRdb obtained this table from immuneACCESS and retained in-frame rearrangements with V and J assigned. These tables miss some clones; where compared with another copy, unresolved V genes account for less than half of the shortfall, and the remainder is unexplained. The V and J calls and the clone size are those of that table, but D and trimming were determined from the DNA. The sample data list more than 65,000 clones, and 90% to 95% of these were observed just once. Over 0.65% of the sample is taken by the ten largest. The CDR3 starts with the cysteine, ends with the phenylalanine, and has 18 residues. The DNA shown is the 54-base CDR3, in frame from base 1. From a lookup of the germline V gene, CDR1 and CDR2 are SGHTA and FQGNSA. V is trimmed back by 1 base and J by 7 bases, and the junction contains 12 bases that no gene match accounts for.

Notes on this clone: Its recognized antigen is unknown. Nothing much larger sits one base from this clone, and base qualities are not available.

Study-wide conclusions, independent of this receptor: According to the authors, the approach could potentially be generalized to other disease states and immunological phenotypes. A later analysis had no HLA typing for the validation cohort, so co-occurrence there was scored across all 130 or so repertoires. The study gave a list of roughly 150 TCR beta chains associated with cytomegalovirus. Cytomegalovirus status was reported to be diagnosed by the classifier with high specificity and sensitivity in both the original and validation cohorts. Most TCR sequences were seen in very few donors, while some public TCRs were found in many individuals. A later analysis found that TCRs clustered in the first cohort also tended to co-occur in the 130 or so validation repertoires, with more than 90% of cluster scores above 0. Three of the identified cytomegalovirus-associated TCR beta chains were confirmed in vitro to be specific for cytomegalovirus antigens.

The TCR was taken from a man between 18 and 35 years old in good health and CMV-seronegative. The rearrangement joined TRBV7-2 to TRBJ2-1; TRBD2 fits 11 bases in the junction. Input material: PBMCs. The nucleotides read TGTGCCAGCAGCTTAGGGGGAACTAGCGGGAGTAGCCGGAATGAGCAGTTCTTC. Protein translation: CASSLGGTSGSSRNEQFF.